This T cell receptor (beta chain) was sequenced for a study of post-analysis software for immune sequencing data. For the study at large: Both relapsing-remitting and secondary progressive multiple sclerosis featured among the disease courses, as did progressive-relapsing multiple sclerosis. Overall study results and limits: Five or six TRBV segments, TRBV5-6, TRBV5-1 and TRBV20-1 among them, were found more frequent in patients than controls. Samples made in the same batch grouped tightly together by F measure. Compared against controls, patients with multiple sclerosis displayed significantly lower normalized Chao1 diversity.

Researchers reported that TCR beta cDNA libraries carried unique molecular identifiers. TCRdb used MiXCR to reprocess the PCR reads, holding one entry per CDR3 protein. The table includes more than 500,000 distinct CDR3 sequences, 34% detected once. The germline CDR1 and CDR2 sequences are LGHDT and YNNKEL (reference sequence). V was pared by 4 bases and J by 4 bases, with 6 bases of the junction left unmatched. The CDR3 extends over 15 amino acids. A word on this clonotype: Its matching antigen is unknown. Just one base apart from a much larger clone, this may be a read error.

The sequence was collected from a girl between 2 and 17 years old with multiple sclerosis. V gene TRBV3-1 combines with J gene TRBJ2-3; 9 bases align to TRBD2. The sequenced sample consisted of blood. The CDR3 region is CASSPPTSGADTQYF. The CDR3 bases are TGTGCCAGCAGCCCTCCGACTAGCGGCGCAGATACGCAGTATTTT.